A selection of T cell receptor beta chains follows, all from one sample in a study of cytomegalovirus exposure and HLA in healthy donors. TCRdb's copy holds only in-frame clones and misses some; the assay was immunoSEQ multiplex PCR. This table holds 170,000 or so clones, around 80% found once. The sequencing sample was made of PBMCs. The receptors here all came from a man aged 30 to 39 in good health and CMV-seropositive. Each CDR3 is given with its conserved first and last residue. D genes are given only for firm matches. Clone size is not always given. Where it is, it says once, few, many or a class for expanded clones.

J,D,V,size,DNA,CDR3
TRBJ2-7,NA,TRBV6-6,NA,TGTGCCAGCATGGGGCAATCCTACGAGCAGTACTTC,CASMGQSYEQYF
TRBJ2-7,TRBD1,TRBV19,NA,TGTGCCAGTAGTGGCAGGGGGCTTTACGAGCAGTACTTC,CASSGRGLYEQYF
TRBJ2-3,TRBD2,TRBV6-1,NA,TGTGCCAGCACGGCGGGGGGCCATACAGATACGCAGTATTTT,CASTAGGHTDTQYF
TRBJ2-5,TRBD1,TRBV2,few,TGTGCCAGCAGTAAGGACAGGGGGCGTGGGGAGACCCAGTACTTC,CASSKDRGRGETQYF
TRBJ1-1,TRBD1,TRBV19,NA,TGTGCCAGTAGTAATCGACAGGGGCCCATGAACACTGAAGCTTTCTTT,CASSNRQGPMNTEAFF
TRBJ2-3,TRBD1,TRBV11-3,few,TGTGCCAGCAGCGTCGGGACAGGGACAAGCACAGATACGCAGTATTTT,CASSVGTGTSTDTQYF
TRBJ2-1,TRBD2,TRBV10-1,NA,TGCGCCAGCAGTAGGGCGGGAGGCTACAATGAGCAGTTCTTC,CASSRAGGYNEQFF
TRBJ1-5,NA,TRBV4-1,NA,TGCGCCAGCAGCCAAGAGTTAGAAAATCAGCCCCAGCATTTT,CASSQELENQPQHF
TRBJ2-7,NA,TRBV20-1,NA,TGCAGTGCTAGGCGGAGAGAGCAGTACTTC,CSARRREQYF
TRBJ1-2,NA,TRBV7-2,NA,TGTGCCAGCAGCCCTGGTCGCGGGCAGCGAGGGTCTGGCTACACCTTC,CASSPGRGQRGSGYTF